The 27 T cell receptor beta chains below were found in one sample sequenced in a study of blood T cell repertoires in COVID-19. Libraries were prepared by immunoSEQ multiplex PCR; TCRdb keeps only in-frame clonotypes and omits some of them. The data contain under 300,000 clones, about 90% of them singletons. Material for sequencing was PBMCs or T cells enriched from blood (not recorded which). All receptors come from a human donor in a cohort exposed to, infected with or recovered from COVID-19 (not recorded which). The donor label of this sample is uncertain.

This sequence joins TRBV9 and TRBJ2-2; no clear D gene. Germline-derived CDR1 and CDR2 are SGDLS and YYNGEE. Trimming pared 1 base from V and 0 bases from J, leaving 7 bases between. The CDR3 loop spans 15 amino acids. The CDR3 DNA sequence: TGTGCCAGCAGCGTAACGGGTGCGAACACCGGGGAGCTGTTTTTT. Translation: CASSVTGANTGELFF.

J is TRBJ2-7 and V is TRBV20-1; no reliable D call. Trimming cost V 0 bases and J 4 bases, with 4 bases left between them. This CDR3 contains 11 residues. Germline CDR1 and CDR2: DFQATT and SNEGSKA (reference sequence). Written as DNA, the CDR3 is TGCAGTGCTAGAGATCATTACGAGCAGTACTTC. Protein: CSARDHYEQYF.

The chain is built from TRBV7-9 and TRBJ1-5, with D unclear. This CDR3 has 12 amino acids. Trimming took 5 bases from V and 3 from J, leaving 5 bases between them. Germline loops: CDR1 SEHNR, CDR2 FQNEAQ (reference sequence). The CDR3 reads CASSQANQPQHF. The CDR3 DNA sequence: TGTGCCAGCAGCCAAGCCAATCAGCCCCAGCATTTT. The variable domain in full, with the rest retrieved from reference TRBV7-9 and TRBJ1-5, is DTGVSQNPRHKITKRGQNVTFRCDPISEHNRLYWYRQTLGQGPEFLTYFQNEAQLEKSRLLSDRFSAERPKGSFSTLEIQRTEQGDSAMYLCASSQANQPQHFGDGTRLSIL.

This chain uses TRBV12-3 or TRBV12-4 with TRBJ1-1, with D maybe TRBD1 (5 bases). V lost 8 bases and J 6 bases, leaving 16 bases between the germline ends. The CDR3 consists of 13 residues. The CDR3, as DNA: TGTGCCAGCGGTTCCCCTCACAGGCCTGAAGCTTTCTTT. The encoded protein is CASGSPHRPEAFF.

The J gene is TRBJ1-3, the V gene TRBV4-1; the match to TRBD1 covers 8 bases. Germline V gene data show CDR1 as MGHRA and CDR2 as YSYEKL. The CDR3 length is 19 residues. V lost 3 bases to trimming and J lost 0 bases; unmatched junction nucleotides: 13. For the CDR3, the DNA is TGCGCCAGCAGCCAGCTCTATTTCGGACAGGGAGACTCTGGAAACACCATATATTTT. This encodes CASSQLYFGQGDSGNTIYF.

The chain carries TRBV7-2 and TRBJ2-6; weak D call: TRBD2 (5 bases). The CDR3 consists of 15 residues. Germline V gene sequence: CDR1 SGHTA, CDR2 FQGNSA. V was cut by 4 bases and J by 4 bases, with 11 bases left in between. DNA for the CDR3: TGTGCCAGCAGCTCGACGGCGGGCGGGGCCAACGTCCTGACTTTC. Its translation: CASSSTAGGANVLTF.

The chain couples TRBV19 to TRBJ2-6, with TRBD1 identical over 11 bases. With 6 bases clipped from V and 2 bases from J, the junction kept 6 bases outside the gene matches. Per germline, CDR1 LNHDA and CDR2 SQIVND (reference sequence). The CDR3 has 17 residues. The CDR3 DNA reads as TGTGCCAGTAGACCCGGGACAGGGGGGACTGGGGCCAACGTCCTGACTTTC. It codes for CASRPGTGGTGANVLTF.

The J gene is TRBJ2-7, the V gene TRBV5-1; 10 positions agree with TRBD1. CDR3 size: 14 residues. V gave up 0 bases and J gave up 5 bases; unmatched junction bases: 2. CDR1 is SGHRS, CDR2 YFSETQ, per germline. This chain's CDR3 is CASSLGGTGDEQYF. CDR3 bases: TGCGCCAGCAGCTTGGGCGGGACAGGGGACGAGCAGTACTTC.

This clone occurred once. The chain couples TRBV14 to TRBJ2-3; possibly TRBD2 for D (5 bases). The germline CDR1 and CDR2 sequences are SGHDN and FVKESK. This CDR3 spans 14 amino acids. V dropped 1 base and J dropped 2 bases, with 7 bases sitting between them. CDR3 coding DNA: TGTGCCAGCAGCCAAGCAGACTACACAGATACGCAGTATTTT. Translation gives CASSQADYTDTQYF.

This chain joins TRBV5-5 and TRBJ2-1; 9 nucleotides align to TRBD1. V shed 4 bases and J 4 bases; nucleotides not matched to a gene: 6. This CDR3 has 15 residues. The germline CDR1 and CDR2 sequences are SGHKS and YYEKEE (reference sequence). The CDR3 DNA sequence: TGTGCCAGCAGCCCGGGACAGGGAGCGTACAATGAGCAGTTCTTC. Translating gives CASSPGQGAYNEQFF.

The chain employs TRBV7-6 and TRBJ2-7, with 8 bases aligning to TRBD2. Germline V gene lookup returns CDR1 SGHVS and CDR2 FNYEAQ. This CDR3 contains 16 residues. V shed 0 bases and J 2 bases; nucleotides not matched to a gene: 6. The CDR3 here is CASSLALGGGPYEQYF. CDR3 nucleotide sequence: TGTGCCAGCAGCTTAGCGCTGGGCGGGGGGCCCTACGAGCAGTACTTC.

The chain carries TRBV30 and TRBJ1-2; the D is unclear. V was shortened by 0 bases and J by 5 bases, with 7 bases between the two germline ends. The CDR3 is 12 residues long. Germline-derived CDR1 and CDR2 are GTSNPN and SVGIG (reference sequence). The CDR3 spells CAWSVRAYGYTF. The CDR3 DNA reads as TGTGCCTGGAGTGTACGAGCGTATGGCTACACCTTC. The full variable domain, its missing parts supplied by reference TRBV30 and TRBJ1-2, is SQTIHQWPATLVQPVGSPLSLECTVEGTSNPNLYWYRQAAGRGLQLLFYSVGIGQISSEVPQNLSASRPQDRQFILSSKKLLLSDSGFYLCAWSVRAYGYTFGSGTRLTVV.

The genes are TRBV5-1 and TRBJ1-2, with D unclear. This CDR3 comprises 15 residues. Per germline, CDR1 SGHRS and CDR2 YFSETQ. Trimming stripped 0 bases from V and 0 bases from J, with 9 bases between. DNA for the CDR3: TGCGCCAGCAGCTTGGGCGGGCCCACTAACTATGGCTACACCTTC. It translates to CASSLGGPTNYGYTF.

The chain joins TRBV10-2 to TRBJ2-7; 7 bases line up with TRBD1. The junction had 4 bases not matched to a gene; V was cut back by 2 bases and J by 0 bases. CDR1 is WSHSY, CDR2 SAAADI, per germline. The CDR3 extends over 15 amino acids. The CDR3 loop is CASSEIGTASYEQYF. CDR3 sequence (DNA): TGCGCCAGCAGTGAGATCGGGACAGCCTCCTACGAGCAGTACTTC.

This clone was seen just once. The chain links TRBV5-5 to TRBJ2-7, with 9 bases lining up with TRBD1. The CDR3 runs 15 residues. Losses at the gene ends were 5 bases for V and 5 bases for J; bases not matched to a gene: 11. Per the germline V gene, CDR1 is SGHKS and CDR2 is YYEKEE (reference sequence). The CDR3 bases are TGTGCCAGCAGTCGCACCGGGACAGGGCTCAACGAGCAGTACTTC. This codes for CASSRTGTGLNEQYF. Based on the CDR3 plus reference TRBV5-5 and TRBJ2-7, the full variable domain is DAGVTQSPTHLIKTRGQQVTLRCSPISGHKSVSWYQQVLGQGPQFIFQYYEKEERGRGNFPDRFSARQFPNYSSELNVNALLLGDSALYLCASSRTGTGLNEQYFGPGTRLTVT.

The gene calls are TRBV7-9 and TRBJ2-2; a possible D gene is TRBD1 (5 bases). Germline assignment: CDR1 SEHNR and CDR2 FQNEAQ (reference sequence). The V end was cut by 2 bases, the J end by 3 bases, with 10 bases between. This CDR3 has 15 amino acids. The CDR3 DNA sequence: TGTGCCAGCAGCTTACGGGTAGGGGACACCGGGGAGCTGTTTTTT. Its protein is CASSLRVGDTGELFF. The full variable domain, in which reference TRBV7-9 and TRBJ2-2 provide the parts outside the CDR3, is DTGVSQNPRHKITKRGQNVTFRCDPISEHNRLYWYRQTLGQGPEFLTYFQNEAQLEKSRLLSDRFSAERPKGSFSTLEIQRTEQGDSAMYLCASSLRVGDTGELFFGEGSRLTVL.

The CDR3 is CASSESAENYEQYF. CDR3 bases: TGTGCCAGCAGTGAAAGTGCGGAGAACTACGAGCAGTACTTC. The chain has TRBV6-1 and TRBJ2-7, with D unclear. Trimming left V 2 bases short and J 3 bases short, with 11 bases between. There are 14 residues in the CDR3. The germline gives CDR1 MNHNS, CDR2 SASEGT.

The chain recombines TRBV7-9 with TRBJ1-3, with 7 nucleotides matching TRBD1. V lost 3 bases to trimming and J lost 0 bases; unmatched junction nucleotides: 2. Germline CDR1 is SEHNR and CDR2 is FQNEAQ (reference sequence). The CDR3 loop spans 15 amino acids. For the CDR3, the DNA is TGTGCCAGCAGCTTCTGGGACAGCTCTGGAAACACCATATATTTT. It translates to CASSFWDSSGNTIYF.

J is TRBJ2-7 and V is TRBV19; D unclear. Germline CDR1 LNHDA, CDR2 SQIVND (reference sequence). Trimming removed 4 bases from V and 9 bases from J, with 7 bases in between. The CDR3 loop spans 10 amino acids. The CDR3 is CASSTFGQYF. In DNA, the CDR3 is TGTGCCAGTAGTACCTTCGGGCAGTACTTC.

The rearrangement links TRBV6-5 to TRBJ2-5; D unresolved. Germline CDR1 reads MNHEY; CDR2 reads SVGAGI. The V end was cut by 2 bases, the J end by 7 bases, with 11 bases between. This CDR3 has 13 residues. This CDR3 is CASSYGENPTQYF. In DNA form, the CDR3 reads TGTGCCAGCAGTTACGGAGAGAATCCGACCCAGTACTTC.

The chain couples TRBV5-4 to TRBJ2-1, with D uncertain. This CDR3 region has 15 residues. Germline V lookup: CDR1 SGHNT, CDR2 YYREEE (reference sequence). V gave up 6 bases and J gave up 0 bases, with 13 bases separating them. CDR3 bases: TGTGCCAGCACCAAGAAATCTAGCTCCTACAATGAGCAGTTCTTC. Amino acid sequence: CASTKKSSSYNEQFF.

V and J are TRBV7-3 and TRBJ2-5; 9 bases match TRBD2. The CDR3 is made up of 16 amino acids. CDR1 and CDR2 (germline): SGHTA, FQGTGA. Germline trimming cut 0 bases from V and 5 bases from J; bases unmatched to any gene: 7. The CDR3 region is CASSLTATSGRETQYF. In nucleotides, the CDR3 is TGTGCCAGCAGCTTAACGGCAACTAGCGGGCGGGAGACCCAGTACTTC.

This chain links TRBV6-5 with TRBJ2-7, with a tentative D call TRBD1 (5 bases). Germline V gene lookup returns CDR1 MNHEY and CDR2 SVGAGI. The CDR3 loop spans 15 amino acids. Trimming took 8 bases from V and 2 from J, leaving 19 bases between them. The CDR3 region has the DNA TGTGCCAGCTTAGCCTGGACAATTCGAACCTACGAGCAGTACTTC. As protein: CASLAWTIRTYEQYF.

This clone was seen just once. V usage is TRBV18 and J usage is TRBJ1-1, with 7 bases matching TRBD1. Germline CDR1 is KGHSH and CDR2 is LQKENI. V lost 3 bases to trimming and J lost 0 bases; unmatched junction nucleotides: 10. The CDR3 has 17 amino acids. Written as DNA, the CDR3 is TGTGCCAGCTCACCTTATTACTCCGGGACAGTGAACACTGAAGCTTTCTTT. Translated: CASSPYYSGTVNTEAFF. Together with reference TRBV18 and TRBJ1-1, the CDR3 gives the full variable domain: NAGVMQNPRHLVRRRGQEARLRCSPMKGHSHVYWYRQLPEEGLKFMVYLQKENIIDESGMPKERFSAEFPKEGPSILRIQQVVRGDSAAYFCASSPYYSGTVNTEAFFGQGTRLTVV.

The genes are TRBV24-1 and TRBJ2-7; 7 bases are shared with TRBD2. The germline gives CDR1 KGHDR, CDR2 SFDVKD. The CDR3 is 15 residues long. The junction had 7 bases not matched to a gene; V was cut back by 2 bases and J by 4 bases. CDR3 coding DNA: TGTGCCACCAGTGATTCGGGTTCCGGGAGGTACGAGCAGTACTTC. Translating gives CATSDSGSGRYEQYF.

The chain recombines TRBV18 with TRBJ2-4; weak D call: TRBD2 (5 bases). Germline V gene lookup returns CDR1 KGHSH and CDR2 LQKENI. CDR3 length equals 12 residues. Between the trimmed V and J ends, which lost 2 bases and 6 bases, there was a span of 5 bases. For the CDR3, the DNA is TGTGCCAGCTCACCAGCGGGAAACATTCAGTACTTC. Translated: CASSPAGNIQYF.

V is TRBV7-9 and J is TRBJ2-7; 9 positions agree with TRBD1. The CDR3 length is 15 residues. Trimming removed 5 bases from V and 0 bases from J; junction bases left unmatched: 5. CDR1 is SEHNR and CDR2 is FQNEAQ in the germline V gene (reference sequence). Written as DNA, the CDR3 is TGTGCCAGCAGCATCGGGACAGGGAGCTCCTACGAGCAGTACTTC. Protein: CASSIGTGSSYEQYF.